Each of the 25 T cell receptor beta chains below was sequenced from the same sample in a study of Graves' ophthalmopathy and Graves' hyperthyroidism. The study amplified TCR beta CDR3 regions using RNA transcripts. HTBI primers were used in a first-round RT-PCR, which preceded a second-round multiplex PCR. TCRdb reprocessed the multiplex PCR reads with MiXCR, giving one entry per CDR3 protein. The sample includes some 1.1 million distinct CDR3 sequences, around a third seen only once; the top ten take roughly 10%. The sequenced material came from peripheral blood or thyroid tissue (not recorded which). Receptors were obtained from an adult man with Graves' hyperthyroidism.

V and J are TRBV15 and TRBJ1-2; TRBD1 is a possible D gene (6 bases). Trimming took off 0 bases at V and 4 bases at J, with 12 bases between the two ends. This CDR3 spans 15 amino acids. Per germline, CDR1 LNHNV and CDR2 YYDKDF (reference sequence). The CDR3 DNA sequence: TGTGCCACCAGCAGAGATCTGCAGGGGACCTATGGCTACACCTTC. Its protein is CATSRDLQGTYGYTF.

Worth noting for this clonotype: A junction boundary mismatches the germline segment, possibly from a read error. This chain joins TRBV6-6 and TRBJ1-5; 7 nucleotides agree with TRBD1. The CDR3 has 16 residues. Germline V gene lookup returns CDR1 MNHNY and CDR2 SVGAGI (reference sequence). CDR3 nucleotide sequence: TGTGCCATCAGTTACTCGAGATCAGGGGGAAATCAGCCCCAGCATTTT. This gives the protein CAISYSRSGGNQPQHF.

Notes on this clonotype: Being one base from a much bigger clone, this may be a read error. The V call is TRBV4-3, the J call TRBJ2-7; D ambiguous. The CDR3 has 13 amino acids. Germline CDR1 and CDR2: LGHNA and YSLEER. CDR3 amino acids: CANSQTLDYEQYF. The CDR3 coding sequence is TGCGCCAACAGCCAGACCCTGGACTACGAGCAGTACTTC.

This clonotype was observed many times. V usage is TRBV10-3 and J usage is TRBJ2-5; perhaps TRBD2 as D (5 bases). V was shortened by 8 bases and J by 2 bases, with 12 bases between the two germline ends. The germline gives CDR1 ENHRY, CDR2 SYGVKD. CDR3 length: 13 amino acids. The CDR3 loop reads CAIAGDEQETQYF. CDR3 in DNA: TGTGCCATCGCGGGTGACGAACAAGAGACCCAGTACTTC.

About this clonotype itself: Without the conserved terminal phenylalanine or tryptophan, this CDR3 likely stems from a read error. The CDR3 loop is CASSLAGRSYGYTL. Here the CDR3 DNA reads TGCGCCAGCAGCTTGGCGGGACGGTCCTATGGCTACACCCTC. J is TRBJ1-2 and V is TRBV5-1, with D possibly matching TRBD1 (5 bases). V dropped 0 bases and J dropped 4 bases, with 10 bases sitting between them. Germline CDR1 and CDR2: SGHRS and YFSETQ. The CDR3 has 14 amino acids.

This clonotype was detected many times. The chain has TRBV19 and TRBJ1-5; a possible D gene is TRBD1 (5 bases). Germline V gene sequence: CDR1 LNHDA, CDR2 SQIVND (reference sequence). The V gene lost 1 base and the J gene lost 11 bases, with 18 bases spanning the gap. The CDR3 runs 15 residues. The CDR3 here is CASSIVSRGMATQHF. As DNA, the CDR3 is TGTGCCAGTAGTATAGTCTCTAGGGGAATGGCGACCCAGCATTTT.

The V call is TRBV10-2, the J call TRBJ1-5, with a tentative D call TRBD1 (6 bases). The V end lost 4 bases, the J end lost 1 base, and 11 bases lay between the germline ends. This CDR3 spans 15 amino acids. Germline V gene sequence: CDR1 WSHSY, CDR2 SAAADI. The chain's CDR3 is CASSVQGISNQPQHF. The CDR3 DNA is TGCGCCAGCAGTGTACAGGGCATCAGCAATCAGCCCCAGCATTTT.

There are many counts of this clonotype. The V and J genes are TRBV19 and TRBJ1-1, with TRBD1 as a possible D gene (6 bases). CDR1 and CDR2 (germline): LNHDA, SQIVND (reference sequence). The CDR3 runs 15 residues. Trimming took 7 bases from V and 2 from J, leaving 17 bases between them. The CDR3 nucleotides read TGTGCCAGTAACCCTCGACAGGAGGTAAACACTGAAGCTTTCTTT. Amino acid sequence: CASNPRQEVNTEAFF.

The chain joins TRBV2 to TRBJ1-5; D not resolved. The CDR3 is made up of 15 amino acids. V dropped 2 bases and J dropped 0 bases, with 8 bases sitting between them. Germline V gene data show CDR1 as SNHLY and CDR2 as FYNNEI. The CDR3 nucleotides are TGTGCCAGCAGTGAACAAGGTATTAGCAATCAGCCCCAGCATTTT. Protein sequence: CASSEQGISNQPQHF.

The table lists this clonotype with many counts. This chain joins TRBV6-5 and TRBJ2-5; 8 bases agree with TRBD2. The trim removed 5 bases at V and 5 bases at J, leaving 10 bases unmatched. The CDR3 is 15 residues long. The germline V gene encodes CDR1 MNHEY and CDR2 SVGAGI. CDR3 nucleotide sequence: TGTGCCAGCAGTCCAGCTAGCGGGTGGGTGGAGACCCAGTACTTC. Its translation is CASSPASGWVETQYF.

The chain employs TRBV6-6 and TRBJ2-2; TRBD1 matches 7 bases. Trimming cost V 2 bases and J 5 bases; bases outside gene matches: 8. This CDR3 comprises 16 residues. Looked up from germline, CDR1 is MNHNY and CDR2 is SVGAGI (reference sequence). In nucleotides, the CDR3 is TGTGCCAGCAGTTACCCGACAGGGATGAGGACCGGGGAGCTGTTTTTT. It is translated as CASSYPTGMRTGELFF.

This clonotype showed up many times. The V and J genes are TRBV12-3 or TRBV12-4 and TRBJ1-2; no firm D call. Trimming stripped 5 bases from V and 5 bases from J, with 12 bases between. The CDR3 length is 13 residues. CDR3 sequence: CASSPSRPYGYTF. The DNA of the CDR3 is TGTGCCAGCAGTCCCTCGCGGCCATATGGCTACACCTTC.

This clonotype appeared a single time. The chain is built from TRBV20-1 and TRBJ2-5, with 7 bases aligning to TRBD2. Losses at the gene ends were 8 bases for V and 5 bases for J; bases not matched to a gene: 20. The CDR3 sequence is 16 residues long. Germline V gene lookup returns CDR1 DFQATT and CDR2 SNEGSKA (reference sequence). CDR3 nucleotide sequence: TGCAGTACTCCTCCTACACTAGCGCCCTGGGGGGAGACCCAGTACTTC. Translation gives CSTPPTLAPWGETQYF.

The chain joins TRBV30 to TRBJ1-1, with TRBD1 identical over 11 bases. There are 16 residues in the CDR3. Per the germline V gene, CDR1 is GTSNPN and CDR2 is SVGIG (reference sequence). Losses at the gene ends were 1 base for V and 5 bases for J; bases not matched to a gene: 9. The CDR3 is CAWSGVDRGLGTEAFF. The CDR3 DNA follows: TGTGCCTGGAGTGGTGTGGACAGGGGGCTTGGAACTGAAGCTTTCTTT.

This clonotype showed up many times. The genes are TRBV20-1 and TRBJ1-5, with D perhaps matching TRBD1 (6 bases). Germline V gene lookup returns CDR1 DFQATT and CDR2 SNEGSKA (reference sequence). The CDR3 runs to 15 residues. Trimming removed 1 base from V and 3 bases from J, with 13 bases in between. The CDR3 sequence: CSARGRGPFNQPQHF. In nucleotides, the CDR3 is TGCAGTGCTAGAGGGCGGGGGCCTTTCAATCAGCCCCAGCATTTT.

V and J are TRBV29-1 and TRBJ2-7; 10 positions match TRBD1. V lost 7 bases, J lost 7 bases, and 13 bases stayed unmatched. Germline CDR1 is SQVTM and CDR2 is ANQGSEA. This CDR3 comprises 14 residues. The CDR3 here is CSATDRGPLNEQYF. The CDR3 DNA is TGCAGCGCTACCGACAGGGGGCCACTGAATGAGCAGTACTTC.

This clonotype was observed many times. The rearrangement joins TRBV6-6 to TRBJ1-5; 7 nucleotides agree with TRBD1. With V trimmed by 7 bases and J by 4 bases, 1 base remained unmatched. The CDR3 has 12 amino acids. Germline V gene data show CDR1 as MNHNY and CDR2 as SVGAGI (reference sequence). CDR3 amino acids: CASTGQNQPQHF. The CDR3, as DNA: TGTGCCAGCACGGGACAGAATCAGCCCCAGCATTTT.

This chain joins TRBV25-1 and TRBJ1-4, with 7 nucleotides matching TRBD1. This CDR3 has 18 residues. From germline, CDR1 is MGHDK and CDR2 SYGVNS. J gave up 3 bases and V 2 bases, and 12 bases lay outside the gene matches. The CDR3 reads CASSELDRVLVSNEKLFF. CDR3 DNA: TGTGCCAGCAGTGAACTTGACAGGGTCCTAGTGTCTAATGAAAAACTGTTTTTT.

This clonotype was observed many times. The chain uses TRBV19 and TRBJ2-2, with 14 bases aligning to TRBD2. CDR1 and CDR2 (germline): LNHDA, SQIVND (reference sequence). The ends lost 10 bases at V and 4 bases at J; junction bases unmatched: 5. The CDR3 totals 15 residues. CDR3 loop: CATQTSGRGTGELFF. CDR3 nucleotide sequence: TGTGCCACCCAGACTAGCGGGAGGGGCACCGGGGAGCTGTTTTTT.

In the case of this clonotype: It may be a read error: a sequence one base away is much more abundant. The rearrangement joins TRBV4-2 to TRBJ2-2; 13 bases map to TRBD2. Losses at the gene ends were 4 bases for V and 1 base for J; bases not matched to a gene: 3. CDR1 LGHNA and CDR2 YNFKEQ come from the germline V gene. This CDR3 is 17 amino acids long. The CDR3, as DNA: TGTGCCAGCAGCCCGGGGACTAGCGGGAAGAACACCGGGGAGCTGTTTTTT. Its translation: CASSPGTSGKNTGELFF.

The CDR3 sequence: CASSHLDRTYEQYF. Here the CDR3 DNA reads TGCGCCAGCAGTCATTTGGACCGCACCTACGAGCAGTACTTC. The rearrangement joins TRBV10-2 to TRBJ2-5; D ambiguous. The J call could be wrong; TRBJ2-7 is a better fit for the DNA end. Looked up from germline, CDR1 is WSHSY and CDR2 is SAAADI. The CDR3 contains 14 residues.

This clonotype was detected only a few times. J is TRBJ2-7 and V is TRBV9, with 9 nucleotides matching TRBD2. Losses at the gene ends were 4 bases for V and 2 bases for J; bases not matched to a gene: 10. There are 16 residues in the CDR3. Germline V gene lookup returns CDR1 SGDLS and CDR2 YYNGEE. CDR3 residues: CASSPRSGGKTYEQYF. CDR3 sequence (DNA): TGTGCCAGCAGCCCCCGAAGCGGGGGGAAAACCTACGAGCAGTACTTC.

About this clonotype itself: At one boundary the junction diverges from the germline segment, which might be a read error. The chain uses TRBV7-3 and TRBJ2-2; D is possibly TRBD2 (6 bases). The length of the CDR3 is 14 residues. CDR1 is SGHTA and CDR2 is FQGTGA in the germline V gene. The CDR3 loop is CASTLGGFTGEPFF. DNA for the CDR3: TGTGCCAGCACCCTTGGGGGGTTTACCGGGGAGCCGTTTTTT.

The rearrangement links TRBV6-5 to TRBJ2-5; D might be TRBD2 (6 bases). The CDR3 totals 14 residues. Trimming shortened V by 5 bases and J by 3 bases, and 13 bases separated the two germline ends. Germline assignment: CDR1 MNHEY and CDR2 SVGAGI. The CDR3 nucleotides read TGTGCCAGCAGTGAGCCGGGAGAAGAAGAGACCCAGTACTTC. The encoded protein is CASSEPGEEETQYF.

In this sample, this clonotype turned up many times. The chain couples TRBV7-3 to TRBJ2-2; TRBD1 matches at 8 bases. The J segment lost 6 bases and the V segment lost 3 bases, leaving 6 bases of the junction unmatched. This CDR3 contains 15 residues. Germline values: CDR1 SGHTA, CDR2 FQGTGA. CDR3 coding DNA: TGTGCCAGCAGCTTGGGGACAGGTAGTCCCGGGGAGCTGTTTTTT. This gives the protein CASSLGTGSPGELFF.